This T cell receptor beta chain appears in the sequencing data of a study of PD-1 blockade in classical Hodgkin lymphoma. Turning to the study itself: The nivolumab dose that patients received was 3 mg/kg, given intravenously every 2 weeks.

Study conclusions and caveats: Lower baseline TCR diversity was reported for newly diagnosed patients than for healthy donors.

TCRdb keeps only in-frame clones here, not all; method: immunoSEQ multiplex PCR. Of nearly 60,000 clones detected, more than 85% appear once; the ten largest clones hold roughly a tenth. In the case of this clone: Antigen: not known.

Germline V gene data show CDR1 as GTSNPN and CDR2 as SVGIG (reference sequence). CDR3 size: 13 residues. Trimming removed 2 bases from V and 8 bases from J; junction bases left unmatched: 8. Each and every patient relapsed after autologous stem cell transplantation, and patients got differing brentuximab vedotin exposure. Here the sequenced sample was peripheral blood mononuclear cells (PBMCs), taken before the second cycle of nivolumab. The TCR originated in a human donor with classical Hodgkin lymphoma. The chain links TRBV30 to TRBJ1-2; 7 positions agree with TRBD1. CDR3 region: CAWSTGQLQGYTF. The CDR3, as DNA: TGTGCCTGGAGTACGGGACAGCTCCAAGGCTACACCTTC.